This T cell receptor (beta chain) emerged from a study of cytomegalovirus exposure and HLA in healthy donors. About the study: Earlier work reported 117 million unique TCR beta sequences from about 190 million T cells.

General study findings and limits: Prior analysis indicated that the majority of TCR beta V segments exhibited productivity approximately 90% or approximately 30% of the time.

The PCR made use of 60 Vbeta and 13 Jbeta primers. Assay used: immunoSEQ multiplex PCR; TCRdb lists only in-frame clones, some missing. This sample lists about 84,000 clones; its ten largest clones have 0.45% to 0.7%. After removal of 2 bases from V and 11 bases from J, the junction contained 6 bases not matched to a gene. Germline V gives CDR1 LNHDA, CDR2 SQIVND (reference sequence). The CDR3 covers 14 residues. Concerning this clone itself: What it binds is not known.

Source material: PBMCs. This TCR came from a man aged 45 to 65 in good health and CMV-seronegative. This chain connects TRBV19 to TRBJ1-6; 7 nucleotides agree with TRBD1. As DNA, the CDR3 is TGTGCCAGTAGTATACGTGGACAGGTAACACCCCTCCACTTT. Amino acid sequence: CASSIRGQVTPLHF.